The 19 T cell receptor beta chains in this list originate from one sample, sequenced in a study of blood T cells in healthy people across ages. Together with a sample-barcoded 5' primer, a J-beta primer mix was included in a second PCR lasting about 7 to 11 cycles. TCRdb passed the 5' RACE reads through MiXCR, listing each CDR3 protein once. The sample shows 730,000 or so distinct CDR3 sequences, approximately 40% of them seen only once. Sequencing was done on a sample of blood. The receptors come from a man at least 80 years old in good health.

In this sample, this clonotype turned up a few times. V gene TRBV6-4 combines with J gene TRBJ2-1; D is tentatively TRBD1 or TRBD2 (7 bases each). This CDR3 spans 14 amino acids. Trimming cost V 4 bases and J 5 bases, with 12 bases left between them. From germline, CDR1 is MRHNA and CDR2 SNTAGT. CDR3 residues: CASSGQGGNNEQFF. The CDR3 DNA reads TGTGCCAGCAGTGGACAGGGAGGGAACAATGAGCAGTTCTTC.

This sequence joins TRBV7-9 and TRBJ2-3, with TRBD2 matching over 10 bases. The CDR3 contains 19 residues. V lost 1 base to trimming and J lost 0 bases; unmatched junction nucleotides: 10. Germline-derived CDR1 and CDR2 are SEHNR and FQNEAQ (reference sequence). The DNA for the CDR3 is TGTGCCAGCAGCTTAGTTAGCGGGGGGACTTCCAGGAGCACAGATACGCAGTATTTT. Translating gives CASSLVSGGTSRSTDTQYF.

The chain links TRBV20-1 to TRBJ2-7; D gene unclear. CDR3 length: 12 residues. The V and J ends lost 4 bases and 0 bases respectively, with 7 bases between them. Germline V CDR1 and CDR2: DFQATT, SNEGSKA (reference sequence). CDR3 residues: CSATQISYEQYF. CDR3 DNA: TGCAGTGCTACACAGATCTCCTACGAGCAGTACTTC.

In this sample, this clonotype turned up a few times. The chain combines TRBV5-1 with TRBJ2-6; no reliable D call. This CDR3 is built from 16 residues. The germline V gene encodes CDR1 SGHRS and CDR2 YFSETQ. V lost 6 bases and J 0 bases, leaving 13 bases between the germline ends. CDR3 bases: TGCGCCAGCACTCCGGCGGCCCCCTCTGGGGCCAACGTCCTGACTTTC. Amino acids: CASTPAAPSGANVLTF.

The rearrangement joins TRBV7-2 to TRBJ2-1; 10 positions agree with TRBD2. From germline, CDR1 is SGHTA and CDR2 FQGNSA. The CDR3 extends over 17 amino acids. With 4 bases clipped from V and 9 bases from J, the junction kept 15 bases outside the gene matches. CDR3 DNA: TGTGCCAGCAGCTCGAGTCCTCTAGCGGGAGTTTCGGTTGAGCAGTTCTTC. Its translation is CASSSSPLAGVSVEQFF.

In this sample, this clonotype turned up once. This sequence joins TRBV6-2 or TRBV6-3 and TRBJ2-2, with a possible D match to TRBD2 (5 bases). This CDR3 has 14 residues. Trimming took 7 bases from V and 4 from J, leaving 13 bases between them. Germline V gene lookup returns CDR1 MNHEY and CDR2 SVGEGT. The CDR3 reads CASTLAGVTGELFF. DNA for the CDR3: TGTGCCAGCACTTTAGCCGGGGTCACCGGGGAGCTGTTTTTT.

In this sample, this clonotype turned up many times. The chain employs TRBV4-2 and TRBJ2-1; 13 bases map to TRBD2. The junction had 2 bases not matched to a gene; V was cut back by 2 bases and J by 7 bases. This CDR3 comprises 15 residues. CDR1 is LGHNA, CDR2 YNFKEQ, per germline. CDR3 bases: TGTGCCAGCAGCCAAACTAGCGGGGGGGCTAATGAGCAGTTCTTC. It translates to CASSQTSGGANEQFF.

The chain recombines TRBV5-1 with TRBJ2-1; 11 bases align to TRBD2. The J call may be in error: the DNA end matches TRBJ2-7 better. The CDR3 has 18 amino acids. Looked up from germline, CDR1 is SGHRS and CDR2 is YFSETQ. CDR3 sequence: CASSPKGTSGSSYNEQYF. The DNA for the CDR3 is TGCGCCAGCAGCCCCAAAGGGACTAGCGGCTCATCCTACAATGAGCAGTACTTC.

This clonotype was observed a handful of times. The V call is TRBV29-1, the J call TRBJ2-5; D gene unclear. The germline V and J ends were trimmed by 5 bases and 5 bases, with 18 bases remaining between them. Germline V gene sequence: CDR1 SQVTM, CDR2 ANQGSEA. The CDR3 is made up of 14 amino acids. The CDR3, as DNA: TGCAGCGTTATTACCCCCGCTAACTGGGAGACCCAGTACTTC. It codes for CSVITPANWETQYF.

This rearrangement joins TRBV24-1 to TRBJ2-2, with 7 nucleotides matching TRBD1. There are 16 residues in the CDR3. CDR1 and CDR2 from the germline V gene are KGHDR and SFDVKD. J lost 2 bases, V lost 4 bases, and 6 bases had no gene match. This CDR3 reads CATSDPTGSNTGELFF. The DNA for the CDR3 is TGTGCCACCAGTGACCCGACAGGGAGCAACACCGGGGAGCTGTTTTTT.

The chain is built from TRBV20-1 and TRBJ2-7, with D tentatively TRBD2 (6 bases). Trimming took off 3 bases at V and 0 bases at J, with 12 bases between the two ends. The CDR3 runs 14 residues. Germline V lookup: CDR1 DFQATT, CDR2 SNEGSKA (reference sequence). The CDR3 nucleotides read TGCAGTGCTAGGGGGGGATCCGGCTCCTACGAGCAGTACTTC. Protein product: CSARGGSGSYEQYF.

This clonotype has a handful of counts. This chain links TRBV6-6 with TRBJ1-1; D is ambiguous. Germline V gene data show CDR1 as MNHNY and CDR2 as SVGAGI (reference sequence). The germline V and J ends were trimmed by 7 bases and 0 bases, with 9 bases remaining between them. This CDR3 has 13 residues. CDR3 amino acids: CASTGRLNTEAFF. CDR3 DNA sequence: TGTGCCAGCACGGGGAGACTGAACACTGAAGCTTTCTTT.

This clonotype has just a few counts. The chain carries TRBV9 and TRBJ1-2; D is ambiguous. Germline values: CDR1 SGDLS, CDR2 YYNGEE. CDR3 size: 15 residues. Trimming removed 0 bases from V and 0 bases from J, with 9 bases in between. The CDR3 sequence is CASSVAATANYGYTF. CDR3 sequence (DNA): TGTGCCAGCAGCGTAGCCGCCACAGCTAACTATGGCTACACCTTC. Complete variable domain (other parts from reference TRBV9 and TRBJ1-2): DSGVTQTPKHLITATGQRVTLRCSPRSGDLSVYWYQQSLDQGLQFLIQYYNGEERAKGNILERFSAQQFPDLHSELNLSSLELGDSALYFCASSVAATANYGYTFGSGTRLTVV.

This clonotype has at least ten counts. The rearrangement joins TRBV20-1 to TRBJ2-1; 8 positions match TRBD2. The CDR3 spans 13 residues. The V gene end was trimmed by 6 bases and the J gene end by 8 bases; junction bases not matched to a gene: 9. Germline lookup yields CDR1 DFQATT and CDR2 SNEGSKA (reference sequence). Here the CDR3 reads CSAAGGGEDEQFF. DNA for the CDR3: TGCAGTGCCGCGGGAGGAGGGGAGGATGAGCAGTTCTTC.

The rearrangement joins TRBV7-2 to TRBJ2-5; D possibly corresponds to TRBD2 (6 bases). Trimming removed 5 bases at V and 3 bases at J, with 13 bases between. The CDR3 has 14 amino acids. Germline V gene sequence: CDR1 SGHTA, CDR2 FQGNSA. CDR3 DNA sequence: TGTGCCAGCAGCGCGGGGACTTACAAAGAGACCCAGTACTTC. Its translation: CASSAGTYKETQYF.

CDR3 DNA: TGTGCCAGCAGCCTACCCCGGGACAGGCCTGGCGCCTACGAGCAGTACTTC. It is translated as CASSLPRDRPGAYEQYF. The rearrangement joins TRBV7-8 to TRBJ2-7, with 8 bases lining up with TRBD1. CDR3 length: 17 residues. The ends lost 5 bases at V and 2 bases at J; junction bases unmatched: 14. Germline CDR1 is SGHVS and CDR2 is FQNEAQ.

This clonotype was seen at least ten times. The chain recombines TRBV4-3 with TRBJ2-1, with TRBD2 as a possible D gene (5 bases). The V end was cut by 0 bases, the J end by 0 bases, with 12 bases between. Germline CDR1 reads LGHNA; CDR2 reads YSLEER. The CDR3 is made up of 17 amino acids. The CDR3 region has the DNA TGCGCCAGCAGCCAAGATTCCATTGGGAGCTCCTACAATGAGCAGTTCTTC. Amino acid sequence: CASSQDSIGSSYNEQFF.

This clonotype was found a few times. The chain joins TRBV5-6 to TRBJ2-7, with D possibly matching TRBD1 (6 bases). This CDR3 has 13 residues. V shed 4 bases and J shed 4 bases, with 12 bases lying between them. Germline V gene sequence: CDR1 SGHDT, CDR2 YYEEEE. The CDR3 DNA reads TGTGCCAGCAGCGGGATCGACAGGTACGAGCAGTACTTC. Translating gives CASSGIDRYEQYF. Supplemented by reference TRBV5-6 and TRBJ2-7, the full variable domain reads DAGVTQSPTHLIKTRGQQVTLRCSPKSGHDTVSWYQQALGQGPQFIFQYYEEEERQRGNFPDRFSGHQFPNYSSELNVNALLLGDSALYLCASSGIDRYEQYFGPGTRLTVT.

This clonotype was counted only a few times. The chain couples TRBV11-3 to TRBJ2-5; 11 nucleotides line up with TRBD2. With V trimmed by 4 bases and J by 7 bases, 11 bases remained unmatched. Germline V gene data show CDR1 as SGHNT and CDR2 as YENEEA. The length of the CDR3 is 16 residues. CDR3 DNA: TGTGCCAGCAGCTCGACGACTAGCGGGGCGCCGGGGACCCAGTACTTC. Its protein is CASSSTTSGAPGTQYF.